This TCR beta chain is drawn from a study of molecular identifiers for immune sequencing clone quantification (dated by TCRdb to the late 2010s). About the investigation overall: In a replicate experiment, RNA from 20,000 or 100,000 naive CD8 T cells was split into five aliquots, four of which were sequenced. The study was a methods study using CD8 T cells to benchmark molecular-identifier clustering-based TCR repertoire sequencing (MIDCIRS) and TCR RNA copy counting.

The library was made by PCR. TCRdb records Illumina HiSeq 4000 as the sequencer. Preparation of bulk TCR libraries followed a previously described approach, with the TCR primers listed in Table S5. Purification of total RNA was performed with the Qiagen AllPrep DNA/RNA kit. Before analysis, reads from multiple sequencing runs of the same library were pooled. The authors' pipeline ran thus. Only reads with exact TCR constant sequence were kept, trimmed to 150 nt, and grouped by their 12-nt molecular barcodes. Reads inside each barcode group were sub-clustered using a 15% Levenshtein threshold, and a quality-weighted consensus sequence was constructed for each RNA molecule. Non-functional sequences were excluded, and lower-count sequences lying one edit away from another sequence were also excluded. Based on a fit of two negative binomial distributions, barcode sub-clusters having less than 20% of the maximum read count were discarded. Using fastp trimming at Q25 and MiXCR clonotype assembly, TCRdb reanalyzed the public sequencing data and kept in-frame beta chains. Rows are combined by CDR3 protein, so each entry shows the most common genes and DNA. These V and J calls are TCRdb output, not the study's own analysis. Across this sample there are tens of thousands of distinct CDR3 sequences, with approximately 18% seen only once. The ten largest clones capture around 1.4% of the sample.

Broad study findings and their caveats: The sizes of highly expanded clones could end up underestimated when identical TCR molecules share a barcode. Spiked-in Jurkat TCR RNA (around eleven copies' worth), which is not part of the donor repertoire, was contained in the naive libraries. When barcode sub-clustering was left out, chimeric consensus sequences inflated TCR diversity, with chimeras reaching as high as 47%. In CMV-specific effector cells, clones with more than 20 RNA copies contained over 97% of molecules, whereas in naive cells such clones contained under 1% of molecules. Modeling estimated approximately 3 recovered TCR RNA copies per cell, compared with 9.5 to 10 by digital PCR, which implies roughly 30% capture efficiency. Spiked-in Jurkat TCR RNA equal to a single cell's worth was reported to be detectable even within 1,100,000 naive CD8 T cells.

Libraries of naive CD8 T cells were built from anywhere between about 20,000 and 1,000,000 sorted cells, with 10%, 30% or 50% of the purified RNA used. Naive CD8 T cells were FACS-sorted as CD8+CD4-CCR7+CD45RA+ on a BD FACSAria II into RLT Plus buffer. Detection sensitivity was tested by spiking Jurkat RNA equal to some 11 TCR copies' worth into samples containing roughly 17,000-1,000,000 naive CD8 T cells. CD8 T cells were enriched using RosetteSep CD8+ T Cell Enrichment Cocktail and Ficoll-Paque, and the enriched cells then underwent ACK red cell lysis. The germline V gene (reference sequence) gives CDR1 as SGHNT and CDR2 as YYREEE. Counted from cysteine to phenylalanine, this CDR3 has 17 amino acids. The kept DNA is CDR3 alone, 51 bases in frame from the first base. At the junction V is shortened by 3 bases and J by 2 bases, with 15 bases in between. This clonotype was seen ten or more times. What this receptor recognizes is not known. The record has no base qualities; no much larger clone is one base away.

The chain is made from TRBV5-4 and TRBJ2-6, with the D gene possibly TRBD1 or TRBD2, each one fitting 6 bases. The sequence was collected from a human donor in good health. Some libraries in this study had Jurkat cell RNA spiked in. Sequenced: naive CD8+ T cells from blood, with Jurkat cell RNA spiked in. What this sample's cell subset or site label stands for: FACS-sorted CD8+CD4-CCR7+CD45RA+ naive T cells. The CDR3: CASSSRGRIPGANVLTF. In nucleotides, the sequence is TGTGCCAGCAGCTCCCGGGGGCGAATCCCTGGGGCCAACGTCCTGACTTTC.